The next 24 T cell receptor beta chains were all read from a single sample in a study of shared clonotypes between healthy human individuals. Profiled with immunoSEQ multiplex PCR; TCRdb holds only in-frame clones, not every one. The data hold roughly 2,500,000 clones, with more than 85% observed a single time. Sequenced material: naive CD4+ T cells from PBMCs. The subset: CD45RA+ positively selected. These receptors were taken from a man younger than 35 in good health. Some clones in this sample may be carry-over from other donors' samples.

The chain joins TRBV18 to TRBJ2-5; D gene uncertain. The J call may be wrong; the DNA end is better matched by TRBJ2-7. The length of the CDR3 is 14 residues. The V gene's germline CDR1 is KGHSH and CDR2 LQKENI. The CDR3 loop is CASSPPAGNYEQYF. The DNA for the CDR3 is TGTGCCAGCTCACCACCCGCTGGAAACTACGAGCAGTACTTC.

A single count supports this clone. This chain uses TRBV19 with TRBJ1-6, with 10 bases that match TRBD1. CDR1 and CDR2 from the germline V gene are LNHDA and SQIVND (reference sequence). The J segment lost 9 bases and the V segment lost 5 bases, leaving 1 base of the junction unmatched. The CDR3 spans 13 residues. CDR3 DNA: TGTGCCAGTAGTGGACAGGGGGTTTCACCCCTCCACTTT. This translates into CASSGQGVSPLHF.

The chain links TRBV7-9 to TRBJ2-1, with D possibly TRBD2 on 5 matching bases. The V end was cut by 5 bases, the J end by 6 bases, with 20 bases between. Per germline, CDR1 SEHNR and CDR2 FQNEAQ (reference sequence). The CDR3 has 16 amino acids. Here the CDR3 reads CASSLPPGDPGNEQFF. The CDR3 DNA is TGTGCCAGCAGCCTACCACCCGGGGATCCAGGCAATGAGCAGTTCTTC.

This clone has just one count. The V and J genes are TRBV28 and TRBJ2-5; D is undetermined. The CDR3 is made up of 12 amino acids. Germline-derived CDR1 and CDR2 are MDHEN and SYDVKM. V lost 6 bases and J lost 0, with 5 bases in between. CDR3 loop: CASRRDQETQYF. CDR3 DNA sequence: TGTGCCAGCAGAAGGGACCAAGAGACCCAGTACTTC.

The chain uses TRBV29-1 and TRBJ2-7; D may be TRBD1 (6 bases). Germline CDR1 is SQVTM and CDR2 is ANQGSEA. The CDR3 spans 13 residues. V was pared by 4 bases and J by 6 bases, with 16 bases between. The CDR3: CSVVRGSFTEQYF. DNA for the CDR3: TGCAGCGTTGTGAGGGGGTCCTTTACCGAGCAGTACTTC.

The DNA for the CDR3 is TGTGCCAGCAGCTTAGGCCCGACTAGCGAAGAGACCCAGTACTTC. It encodes CASSLGPTSEETQYF. The V gene is TRBV11-2, the J gene TRBJ2-5, with 8 bases matching TRBD2. CDR1 is SGHAT, CDR2 FQNNGV, per germline. J gave up 3 bases and V 1 base, and 4 bases lay outside the gene matches. The CDR3 length is 15 residues.

This sequence joins TRBV7-3 and TRBJ2-1; D is perhaps TRBD1 (6 bases). Per the germline V gene, CDR1 is SGHTA and CDR2 is FQGTGA. V was cut by 0 bases and J by 6 bases, with 12 bases left in between. CDR3 length: 15 amino acids. The CDR3 spells CASSLTRGKVNEQFF. The DNA of the CDR3 is TGTGCCAGCAGCTTAACAAGGGGGAAGGTCAATGAGCAGTTCTTC.

This sequence joins TRBV5-1 and TRBJ2-7; the D gene is possibly TRBD2 (5 bases). The CDR3 loop spans 14 amino acids. The V gene's germline CDR1 is SGHRS and CDR2 YFSETQ. V shed 1 base and J shed 3 bases, with 11 bases lying between them. CDR3 amino acids: CASSLSGYFYEQYF. The CDR3 DNA reads TGCGCCAGCAGCTTGTCGGGGTACTTCTACGAGCAGTACTTC.

This rearrangement joins TRBV28 to TRBJ1-3, with D perhaps matching TRBD1 (5 bases). Trimming pared 2 bases from V and 5 bases from J, leaving 19 bases between. Germline V CDR1 and CDR2: MDHEN, SYDVKM. The CDR3 totals 17 residues. The CDR3 sequence: CASSLSPGQVGRNTIYF. CDR3 nucleotides: TGTGCCAGCAGTTTAAGCCCCGGACAAGTAGGTCGAAACACCATATATTTT.

In its sample, this clone was seen once. The V call is TRBV29-1, the J call TRBJ1-1; D remains unclear. The CDR3 is 14 residues long. The germline V and J ends were trimmed by 2 bases and 1 base, with 11 bases remaining between them. Germline V gene sequence: CDR1 SQVTM, CDR2 ANQGSEA. The CDR3: CSVESRKQNTEAFF. In DNA form, the CDR3 reads TGCAGCGTTGAATCGAGAAAACAGAACACTGAAGCTTTCTTT.

This clone came up a few times. The V gene is TRBV7-9, the J gene TRBJ2-2, with D uncertain. Trimming left V 5 bases short and J 5 bases short, with 12 bases between. Per germline, CDR1 SEHNR and CDR2 FQNEAQ (reference sequence). The CDR3 spans 14 residues. CDR3 sequence (DNA): TGTGCCAGCAGCAAGAATAGTGTGACCGGGGAGCTGTTTTTT. This translates into CASSKNSVTGELFF.

The chain joins TRBV5-1 to TRBJ2-7, with a possible D match to TRBD1 (6 bases). V was shortened by 0 bases and J by 3 bases, with 13 bases between the two germline ends. This CDR3 contains 15 residues. Germline V gene sequence: CDR1 SGHRS, CDR2 YFSETQ. The CDR3 nucleotides read TGCGCCAGCAGCTTGGGCCCAGGGGCCAACTACGAGCAGTACTTC. Translated, it gives CASSLGPGANYEQYF.

This clone has a single count. The rearrangement joins TRBV29-1 to TRBJ2-7; 9 bases are shared with TRBD1. The CDR3 is 13 residues long. Germline V CDR1 and CDR2: SQVTM, ANQGSEA. V trimming: 7 bases; J trimming: 4 bases; junction bases outside the gene matches: 8. The CDR3 is CSAGQGLPYEQYF. In nucleotides, the CDR3 is TGCAGCGCTGGACAGGGGCTTCCATACGAGCAGTACTTC.

Comment on this clone: Other DNA sequences in the sample encode the same CDR3. The chain couples TRBV7-2 to TRBJ1-5; D remains unclear. The CDR3 consists of 12 residues. Germline assignment: CDR1 SGHTA and CDR2 FQGNSA. V lost 5 bases, J lost 4 bases, and 6 bases lay in between. The CDR3 is CASSGRNQPQHF. The CDR3 DNA follows: TGTGCCAGCAGCGGCAGGAATCAGCCCCAGCATTTT.

The CDR3 sequence is CASSFGLSSYNEQFF. CDR3 bases: TGTGCCAGCAGCTTTGGGTTGAGCTCCTACAATGAGCAGTTCTTC. The chain has TRBV5-4 and TRBJ2-1; D remains ambiguous. There are 15 residues in the CDR3. V was trimmed by 2 bases and J by 0 bases, leaving 9 bases between them. Germline CDR1 SGHNT, CDR2 YYREEE (reference sequence).

The chain is built from TRBV7-3 and TRBJ2-7, with TRBD2 matching 12 bases. Per the germline V gene, CDR1 is SGHTA and CDR2 is FQGTGA. Germline trimming cut 0 bases from V and 5 bases from J; bases unmatched to any gene: 8. The CDR3 extends over 17 amino acids. The CDR3 DNA reads as TGTGCCAGCAGCTTAACTAGCGCGACTAGCGGGAGCAACGAGCAGTACTTC. Encoded protein: CASSLTSATSGSNEQYF.

The chain has TRBV11-2 and TRBJ2-7; possible D gene TRBD1, 6 bases. This CDR3 region has 13 residues. Deletions cut 3 bases from V and 7 bases from J, with 13 bases between. Germline CDR1 reads SGHAT; CDR2 reads FQNNGV. The CDR3 DNA follows: TGTGCCAGCAGCTTCCCGGACAGAGGAGAGCAGTACTTC. Its protein product is CASSFPDRGEQYF.

The V and J genes are TRBV5-1 and TRBJ1-3; tentatively, D is TRBD1 (6 bases). The V gene lost 2 bases and the J gene lost 4 bases, with 13 bases spanning the gap. Germline values: CDR1 SGHRS, CDR2 YFSETQ. This CDR3 region has 15 residues. The CDR3 region is CASSFGGAEGNTIYF. CDR3 DNA sequence: TGCGCCAGCAGCTTCGGGGGCGCGGAGGGAAACACCATATATTTT.

The chain couples TRBV4-2 to TRBJ2-2, with 11 bases fitting TRBD2. V lost 3 bases to trimming and J lost 4 bases; unmatched junction nucleotides: 7. The CDR3 totals 17 residues. Looked up from germline, CDR1 is LGHNA and CDR2 is YNFKEQ. CDR3 DNA sequence: TGTGCCAGCAGCCAGGAGGTAGCGGGAGGGAGCACCGGGGAGCTGTTTTTT. Translation gives CASSQEVAGGSTGELFF.

The chain employs TRBV11-3 and TRBJ2-2; 11 bases fit TRBD1. Germline CDR1 is SGHNT and CDR2 is YENEEA. The V segment lost 5 bases and the J segment 1 base; nucleotides outside the gene matches: 6. The CDR3 spans 17 residues. CDR3 loop: CASSRTGGAWNTGELFF. The CDR3 DNA is TGTGCCAGCAGCAGGACAGGGGGCGCCTGGAACACCGGGGAGCTGTTTTTT.

The chain employs TRBV18 and TRBJ1-1, with D uncertain. V was trimmed by 3 bases and J by 0 bases, leaving 23 bases between them. The CDR3 runs to 19 residues. In germline, CDR1 is KGHSH, CDR2 LQKENI. The CDR3 region is CASSPGRPKSLLMNTEAFF. CDR3 sequence (DNA): TGTGCCAGCTCACCGGGGAGGCCCAAATCCCTTCTCATGAACACTGAAGCTTTCTTT.

The rearrangement joins TRBV11-2 to TRBJ2-4; 9 bases agree with TRBD2. Trimming at V came to 2 bases and at J to 1 base, leaving 6 bases not matched to a gene. This CDR3 spans 17 amino acids. Germline V CDR1 and CDR2: SGHAT, FQNNGV. CDR3 bases: TGTGCCAGCAGCTTACGGTTCGCGGGAGGGGCCAAAAACATTCAGTACTTC. It yields the protein CASSLRFAGGAKNIQYF.

Of note for this clone: This specimen includes other DNA sequences encoding the same CDR3. The V gene is TRBV5-1, the J gene TRBJ2-1, with D unresolved. V was clipped by 2 bases and J by 5 bases, with 2 bases between them. The CDR3 has 11 residues. Germline CDR1 SGHRS, CDR2 YFSETQ. Written as DNA, the CDR3 is TGCGCCAGCAGCTTAAACAATGAGCAGTTCTTC. Translated: CASSLNNEQFF.

V and J are TRBV30 and TRBJ1-1; D remains ambiguous. The CDR3 runs to 12 residues. CDR1 is GTSNPN, CDR2 SVGIG, per germline (reference sequence). Trimming took 6 bases from V and 1 from J, leaving 9 bases between them. The chain's CDR3 is CACSGGNTEAFF. The DNA of the CDR3 is TGTGCCTGCTCAGGAGGGAACACTGAAGCTTTCTTT.